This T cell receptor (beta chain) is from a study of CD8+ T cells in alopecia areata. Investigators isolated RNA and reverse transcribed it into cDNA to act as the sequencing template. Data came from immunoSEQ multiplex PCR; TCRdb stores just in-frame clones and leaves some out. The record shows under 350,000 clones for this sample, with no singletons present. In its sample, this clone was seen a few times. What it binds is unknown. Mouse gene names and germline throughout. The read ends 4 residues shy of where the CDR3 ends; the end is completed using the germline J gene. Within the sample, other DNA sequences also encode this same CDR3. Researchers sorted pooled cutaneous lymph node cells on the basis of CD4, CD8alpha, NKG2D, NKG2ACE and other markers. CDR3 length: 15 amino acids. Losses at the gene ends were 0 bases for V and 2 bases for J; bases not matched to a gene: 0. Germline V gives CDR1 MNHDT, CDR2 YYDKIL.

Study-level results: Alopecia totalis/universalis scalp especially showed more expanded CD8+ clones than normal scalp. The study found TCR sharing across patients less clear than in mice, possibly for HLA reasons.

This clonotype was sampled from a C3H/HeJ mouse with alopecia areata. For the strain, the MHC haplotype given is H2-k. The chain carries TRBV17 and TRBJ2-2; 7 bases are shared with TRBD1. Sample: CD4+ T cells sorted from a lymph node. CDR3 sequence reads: CASSREGQNTGQLYF. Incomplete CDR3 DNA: TGTGCTAGCAGTAGAGAGGGACAGAACACCGGG.